Below are 26 T cell receptor beta chains sequenced from a single sample in a study of blood T cell repertoires in COVID-19. Some clones are missing from TCRdb's copy, which holds only in-frame ones; the method was immunoSEQ multiplex PCR. The sample has about 70,000 clones, approximately 89% seen once; the top ten hold roughly 5.5%. Material for sequencing was peripheral blood. Receptors were obtained from a man older than 75 with acute or convalescent COVID-19.

The chain joins TRBV12-3 or TRBV12-4 to TRBJ2-7; TRBD1 agrees at 8 bases. V dropped 6 bases and J dropped 3; count of bases not matched to a gene: 4. CDR3 length: 13 amino acids. CDR3 loop: CASRRDRIYEQYF. The CDR3 bases are TGTGCCAGCAGGCGGGACAGGATCTACGAGCAGTACTTC.

V and J are TRBV29-1 and TRBJ2-3; 7 nucleotides match TRBD2. V trimming: 1 base; J trimming: 0 bases; junction bases outside the gene matches: 4. The CDR3 is 15 residues long. Germline assignment: CDR1 SQVTM and CDR2 ANQGSEA. For the CDR3, the DNA is TGCAGCGTTGAAGCAGGGACTACTAGCACAGATACGCAGTATTTT. Translation gives CSVEAGTTSTDTQYF.

The genes are TRBV6-5 and TRBJ2-1, with 7 positions matching TRBD1. Germline V lookup: CDR1 MNHEY, CDR2 SVGAGI. J was trimmed by 0 bases and V by 4 bases; bases with no gene match: 3. This CDR3 comprises 15 residues. This chain's CDR3 is CASSSTGSSYNEQFF. The CDR3 coding sequence is TGTGCCAGCAGTTCGACAGGGAGCTCCTACAATGAGCAGTTCTTC.

This clone was observed a handful of times. J is TRBJ2-7 and V is TRBV2; TRBD1 matches at 10 bases. CDR1 and CDR2 (germline): SNHLY, FYNNEI. This CDR3 is 14 amino acids long. V lost 4 bases to trimming and J lost 5 bases; unmatched junction nucleotides: 5. The DNA of the CDR3 is TGTGCCAGCAGTGTGGACAGGGGGGGCGACGAGCAGTACTTC. Translating gives CASSVDRGGDEQYF. The full variable domain, with the rest looked up from reference TRBV2 and TRBJ2-7, is EPEVTQTPSHQVTQMGQEVILRCVPISNHLYFYWYRQILGQKVEFLVSFYNNEISEKSEIFDDQFSVERPDGSNFTLKIRSTKLEDSAMYFCASSVDRGGDEQYFGPGTRLTVT.

This chain uses TRBV6-5 with TRBJ1-2, with D possibly TRBD1 on 6 matching bases. The germline V and J ends were trimmed by 5 bases and 0 bases, with 10 bases remaining between them. The CDR3 covers 14 residues. Germline CDR1 and CDR2: MNHEY and SVGAGI. Here the CDR3 DNA reads TGTGCCAGCAGTCCCGGACAGACTAACTATGGCTACACCTTC. Protein: CASSPGQTNYGYTF.

This chain joins TRBV10-3 and TRBJ2-1, with 14 bases matching TRBD2. CDR3 length: 18 amino acids. Germline V CDR1 and CDR2: ENHRY, SYGVKD. V trimming: 10 bases; J trimming: 4 bases; junction bases outside the gene matches: 15. This CDR3 reads CATPLGLAGGPQYNEQFF. CDR3 DNA: TGTGCCACCCCCCTCGGACTAGCGGGAGGCCCTCAGTACAATGAGCAGTTCTTC.

This clone was recorded only once. The chain joins TRBV7-2 to TRBJ2-2; D call uncertain. Trimming left V 5 bases short and J 5 bases short, with 12 bases between. Germline V CDR1 and CDR2: SGHTA, FQGNSA. The length of the CDR3 is 14 residues. The DNA of the CDR3 is TGTGCCAGCAGCCTACGGGTGGATACCGGGGAGCTGTTTTTT. It specifies CASSLRVDTGELFF.

The chain links TRBV28 to TRBJ1-2; 10 bases are shared with TRBD1. V was pared by 4 bases and J by 10 bases, with 3 bases of the junction left unmatched. Germline CDR1 reads MDHEN; CDR2 reads SYDVKM. This CDR3 region has 12 residues. This chain's CDR3 is CASSSGTGAYTF. DNA of the CDR3: TGTGCCAGCAGTTCCGGGACAGGGGCCTACACCTTC.

Note on this clone: The sample contains more than one DNA sequence encoding this CDR3. The genes are TRBV7-2 and TRBJ2-3; 7 bases align to TRBD1. The CDR3 spans 15 residues. In germline, CDR1 is SGHTA, CDR2 FQGNSA. Unmatched junction bases numbered 3, after V lost 3 bases and J lost 0 bases. CDR3 loop: CASSFDRASTDTQYF. CDR3 nucleotide sequence: TGTGCCAGCAGCTTTGACAGGGCTAGCACAGATACGCAGTATTTT. Full variable domain (missing parts from reference TRBV7-2 and TRBJ2-3): GAGVSQSPSNKVTEKGKDVELRCDPISGHTALYWYRQSLGQGLEFLIYFQGNSAPDKSGLPSDRFSAERTGGSVSTLTIQRTQQEDSAVYLCASSFDRASTDTQYFGPGTRLTVL.

In its sample, this clone was seen a few times. This chain joins TRBV7-2 and TRBJ2-1; 11 bases fit TRBD1. V was pared by 2 bases and J by 6 bases, with 6 bases of the junction left unmatched. The germline gives CDR1 SGHTA, CDR2 FQGNSA. The CDR3 has 16 amino acids. The CDR3 sequence: CASSLLGQGAPNEQFF. In DNA form, the CDR3 reads TGTGCCAGCAGCTTATTAGGACAGGGGGCGCCCAATGAGCAGTTCTTC.

Only a few counts were recorded for this clone. The chain employs TRBV11-3 and TRBJ2-1, with 7 positions matching TRBD1. The CDR3 length is 15 residues. V lost 1 base to trimming and J lost 5 bases; unmatched junction nucleotides: 5. CDR1 SGHNT and CDR2 YENEEA come from the germline V gene. In DNA form, the CDR3 reads TGTGCCAGCAGCTTAGTAGGGACAGAGGACAATGAGCAGTTCTTC. It specifies CASSLVGTEDNEQFF.

V usage is TRBV24-1 and J usage is TRBJ2-1; the D gene is possibly TRBD1 (5 bases). The CDR3 runs to 20 residues. V was cut by 0 bases and J by 5 bases, with 25 bases left in between. Looked up from germline, CDR1 is KGHDR and CDR2 is SFDVKD. CDR3 residues: CATSDLHPRVKHIRDNEQFF. CDR3 nucleotides: TGTGCCACCAGTGATTTGCATCCCAGGGTGAAGCATATTAGGGACAATGAGCAGTTCTTC.

This chain uses TRBV6-2 or TRBV6-3 with TRBJ1-5; 11 positions agree with TRBD1. The CDR3 covers 17 residues. The junction had 7 bases not matched to a gene; V was cut back by 2 bases and J by 4 bases. Germline loops: CDR1 MNHEY, CDR2 SVGEGT. CDR3: CASSYTWDRGFNQPQHF. The CDR3 region has the DNA TGTGCCAGCAGTTACACCTGGGACAGGGGGTTTAATCAGCCCCAGCATTTT.

The chain recombines TRBV19 with TRBJ2-1, with D possibly being TRBD2 (6 bases). Germline values: CDR1 LNHDA, CDR2 SQIVND (reference sequence). This CDR3 contains 14 residues. The ends were cut back, 7 bases at V and 1 base at J, with 11 bases in the middle. CDR3 in amino acids: CASNSGTSYNEQFF. In DNA, the CDR3 is TGTGCCAGTAATTCAGGGACTTCCTACAATGAGCAGTTCTTC. The variable domain in full, completed from reference TRBV19 and TRBJ2-1, reads DGGITQSPKYLFRKEGQNVTLSCEQNLNHDAMYWYRQDPGQGLRLIYYSQIVNDFQKGDIAEGYSVSREKKESFPLTVTSAQKNPTAFYLCASNSGTSYNEQFFGPGTRLTVL.

V usage is TRBV18 and J usage is TRBJ2-3; 10 nucleotides match TRBD2. The germline CDR1 and CDR2 sequences are KGHSH and LQKENI. With V trimmed by 4 bases and J by 6 bases, 4 bases remained unmatched. CDR3 size: 14 residues. The CDR3 loop is CASSQTSGEDTQYF. CDR3 bases: TGTGCCAGCTCACAAACTAGCGGGGAGGATACGCAGTATTTT.

The chain carries TRBV19 and TRBJ2-1; TRBD2 matches 7 bases. This CDR3 has 14 residues. Trimming at V came to 5 bases and at J to 6 bases, leaving 7 bases not matched to a gene. Germline CDR1 is LNHDA and CDR2 is SQIVND (reference sequence). Written as DNA, the CDR3 is TGTGCCAGTAGTCTAACCGGGACTATCAATGAGCAGTTCTTC. Residues: CASSLTGTINEQFF.

J is TRBJ2-7 and V is TRBV27, with a tentative D call TRBD2 (6 bases). CDR3 length: 14 amino acids. Between the trimmed V and J ends, which lost 5 bases and 4 bases, there was a span of 15 bases. CDR1 and CDR2 from the germline V gene are MNHEY and SMNVEV (reference sequence). The CDR3, as DNA: TGTGCCAGCAGTCTCGGTAGCGGTGGTTACGAGCAGTACTTC. It specifies CASSLGSGGYEQYF.

The chain uses TRBV7-2 and TRBJ1-2; D is undetermined. Germline assignment: CDR1 SGHTA and CDR2 FQGNSA. V was trimmed by 6 bases and J by 8 bases, leaving 16 bases between them. The CDR3 is 13 amino acids. CDR3: CASSRIDPRGYTF. The DNA for the CDR3 is TGTGCCAGCAGTCGAATAGACCCCAGGGGCTACACCTTC.

The rearrangement links TRBV24-1 to TRBJ2-7; 12 bases match TRBD1. CDR1 and CDR2 from the germline V gene are KGHDR and SFDVKD. V lost 6 bases, J lost 6 bases, and 11 bases stayed unmatched. The length of the CDR3 is 16 residues. The CDR3 protein is CATSKEGTGGIGEQYF. Written as DNA, the CDR3 is TGTGCCACCAGTAAAGAAGGGACAGGGGGCATTGGCGAGCAGTACTTC.

The gene calls are TRBV27 and TRBJ1-4; D ambiguous. The V end was cut by 2 bases, the J end by 8 bases, with 9 bases between. CDR3 length equals 13 residues. CDR1 is MNHEY, CDR2 SMNVEV, per germline (reference sequence). Here the CDR3 reads CASSLPAGEKLFF. The CDR3 DNA is TGTGCCAGCAGTTTACCCGCGGGGGAAAAACTGTTTTTT.

The V and J genes are TRBV5-1 and TRBJ1-5; possibly TRBD1 for D (5 bases). This CDR3 region has 12 residues. Germline V lookup: CDR1 SGHRS, CDR2 YFSETQ. Trimming took 4 bases from V and 6 from J, leaving 8 bases between them. The CDR3 DNA follows: TGCGCCAGCAGCGAAGGGGTTCAGCCCCAGCATTTT. Protein: CASSEGVQPQHF.

This chain uses TRBV6-2 or TRBV6-3 with TRBJ2-7; D is ambiguous. This CDR3 contains 14 residues. Trimming left V 4 bases short and J 0 bases short, with 10 bases between. In germline, CDR1 is MNHEY, CDR2 SVGEGT. CDR3 region: CASSSPSGSYEQYF. The CDR3 bases are TGTGCCAGCAGTTCTCCATCCGGCTCCTACGAGCAGTACTTC.

This sequence joins TRBV5-1 and TRBJ1-2; 7 nucleotides align to TRBD1. Losses at the gene ends were 3 bases for V and 8 bases for J; bases not matched to a gene: 10. This CDR3 comprises 14 residues. CDR1 is SGHRS and CDR2 is YFSETQ in the germline V gene. The CDR3 here is CASSWKTGEGGYTF. DNA of the CDR3: TGCGCCAGCAGCTGGAAAACAGGGGAAGGAGGCTACACCTTC.

V is TRBV10-3 and J is TRBJ2-1; tentatively, D is TRBD1 (5 bases). Trimming shortened V by 0 bases and J by 6 bases, and 12 bases separated the two germline ends. CDR1 is ENHRY, CDR2 SYGVKD, per germline. This CDR3 is built from 15 residues. CDR3 sequence reads: CAISESDKESNEQFF. CDR3 sequence (DNA): TGTGCCATCAGTGAGTCGGACAAAGAATCCAATGAGCAGTTCTTC.

V usage is TRBV5-6 and J usage is TRBJ1-3; TRBD1 might be the D (5 bases). Trimming removed 0 bases from V and 0 bases from J, with 13 bases in between. The germline CDR1 and CDR2 sequences are SGHDT and YYEEEE. CDR3 length equals 17 residues. CDR3 in DNA: TGTGCCAGCAGCTTGGTCCGTAAGGGGTACTCTGGAAACACCATATATTTT. It codes for CASSLVRKGYSGNTIYF. Variable domain in full (rest from reference TRBV5-6 and TRBJ1-3): DAGVTQSPTHLIKTRGQQVTLRCSPKSGHDTVSWYQQALGQGPQFIFQYYEEEERQRGNFPDRFSGHQFPNYSSELNVNALLLGDSALYLCASSLVRKGYSGNTIYFGEGSWLTVV.

The chain links TRBV4-1 to TRBJ1-2; D is ambiguous. In germline, CDR1 is MGHRA, CDR2 YSYEKL. V lost 2 bases and J 4 bases, leaving 20 bases between the germline ends. This CDR3 is built from 17 residues. CDR3 DNA sequence: TGCGCCAGCAGCCAACTTCAGACTAGGGATCCGAGCTATGGCTACACCTTC. This encodes CASSQLQTRDPSYGYTF.